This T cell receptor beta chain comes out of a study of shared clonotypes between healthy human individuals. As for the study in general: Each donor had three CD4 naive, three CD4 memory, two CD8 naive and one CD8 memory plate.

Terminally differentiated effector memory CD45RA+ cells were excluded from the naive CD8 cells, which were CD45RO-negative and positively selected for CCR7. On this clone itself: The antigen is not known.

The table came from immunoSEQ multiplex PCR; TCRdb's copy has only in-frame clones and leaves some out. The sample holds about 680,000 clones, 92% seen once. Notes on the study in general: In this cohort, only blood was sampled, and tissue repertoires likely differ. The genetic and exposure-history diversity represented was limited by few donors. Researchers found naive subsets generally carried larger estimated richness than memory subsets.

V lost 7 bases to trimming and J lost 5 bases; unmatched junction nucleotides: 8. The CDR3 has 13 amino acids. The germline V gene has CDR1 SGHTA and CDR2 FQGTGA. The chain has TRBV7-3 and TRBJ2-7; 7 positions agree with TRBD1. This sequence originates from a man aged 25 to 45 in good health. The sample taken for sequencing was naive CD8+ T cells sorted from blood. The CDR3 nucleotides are TGTGCCAGCACTGGACAGGCCTGGCACGAGCAGTACTTC. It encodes CASTGQAWHEQYF.